Presented here are 22 T cell receptor beta chains from one specimen sequenced in a study of blood T cell repertoires in COVID-19. Sequenced by immunoSEQ multiplex PCR; TCRdb stores in-frame clones only, minus some. The data show under 65,000 clones, about 85% seen once. What was sequenced was peripheral blood. These receptors were taken from a woman of 80 years or more with COVID-19, enrolled during active disease.

The chain carries TRBV27 and TRBJ2-3; 7 positions match TRBD1. The germline CDR1 and CDR2 sequences are MNHEY and SMNVEV (reference sequence). The CDR3 runs 12 residues. The trim removed 4 bases at V and 9 bases at J, leaving 4 bases unmatched. This CDR3 is CASSYRGRTQYF. CDR3 nucleotide sequence: TGTGCCAGCAGTTACAGGGGACGGACGCAGTATTTT.

The gene calls are TRBV10-3 and TRBJ2-5; TRBD2 matches at 7 bases. The CDR3 totals 13 residues. Germline CDR1 reads ENHRY; CDR2 reads SYGVKD. With V trimmed by 6 bases and J by 4 bases, 5 bases remained unmatched. The CDR3 DNA reads as TGTGCCATCAGGGGGGGGATGGGAGAGACCCAGTACTTC. It is translated as CAIRGGMGETQYF.

V and J are TRBV15 and TRBJ2-5; a possible D gene is TRBD2 (5 bases). The V and J ends lost 1 base and 4 bases respectively, with 13 bases between them. CDR1 and CDR2 from the germline V gene are LNHNV and YYDKDF (reference sequence). CDR3 size: 15 residues. The CDR3 loop reads CATSRGGRARETQYF. The CDR3 DNA follows: TGTGCCACCAGCAGAGGTGGGAGAGCTAGAGAGACCCAGTACTTC.

This clone was picked up a small number of times. The DNA of the CDR3 is TGCGCCAGCAGTGAAGGGGCTCCGGGGCCCCAGCATTTT. Amino acids: CASSEGAPGPQHF. This rearrangement joins TRBV10-2 to TRBJ1-5; a possible D gene is TRBD1 (5 bases). Trimming cost V 3 bases and J 9 bases, with 12 bases left between them. The V gene's germline CDR1 is WSHSY and CDR2 SAAADI. This CDR3 contains 13 residues.

This chain uses TRBV6-5 with TRBJ1-1; no clear D gene. CDR1 MNHEY and CDR2 SVGAGI come from the germline V gene. Trimming left V 6 bases short and J 7 bases short, with 9 bases between. The CDR3 extends over 11 amino acids. This CDR3 is CASRSTNEAFF. The DNA for the CDR3 is TGTGCCAGCAGGAGTACCAATGAAGCTTTCTTT.

The chain uses TRBV7-8 and TRBJ2-1, with D possibly TRBD2 on 6 matching bases. Germline CDR1 reads SGHVS; CDR2 reads FQNEAQ. V was clipped by 5 bases and J by 8 bases, with 16 bases between them. CDR3 length: 14 residues. The CDR3 DNA reads as TGTGCCAGCAGCCCTCGGGGGACCAACCATGAGCAGTTCTTC. It codes for CASSPRGTNHEQFF.

The V and J genes are TRBV5-1 and TRBJ1-2; no clear D gene. Trimming cost V 0 bases and J 5 bases, with 20 bases left between them. This CDR3 spans 17 amino acids. Looked up from germline, CDR1 is SGHRS and CDR2 is YFSETQ. Here the CDR3 DNA reads TGCGCCAGCAGCTTGGAAGGGAGCCGATCGTTAGGATATGGCTACACCTTC. It specifies CASSLEGSRSLGYGYTF.

The genes are TRBV28 and TRBJ2-7, with 7 positions matching TRBD1. This CDR3 has 15 amino acids. V lost 4 bases and J lost 3; bases outside the gene matches: 9. Germline assignment: CDR1 MDHEN and CDR2 SYDVKM. This chain's CDR3 is CASSSIGGPIYEQYF. The CDR3 DNA reads as TGTGCCAGCAGTTCGATAGGGGGCCCCATCTACGAGCAGTACTTC.

This clone was counted a single time. The V call is TRBV28, the J call TRBJ1-5, with 9 bases identical to TRBD1. Germline values: CDR1 MDHEN, CDR2 SYDVKM. The CDR3 extends over 15 amino acids. After removal of 7 bases from V and 7 bases from J, the junction contained 11 bases not matched to a gene. The CDR3 DNA follows: TGTGCCAGCACCTACCGGGACAGGGTCGGGCAGCCCCAGCATTTT. Amino acids: CASTYRDRVGQPQHF.

V gene TRBV5-8 combines with J gene TRBJ1-5; no clear D. The CDR3 runs 16 residues. V was cut by 4 bases and J by 2 bases, with 16 bases left in between. Germline V gives CDR1 SGHTS, CDR2 YDEGEE. The CDR3 region has the DNA TGTGCCAGCAGCCGGAGAGCCCTACTGCGCAATCAGCCCCAGCATTTT. Amino acid sequence: CASSRRALLRNQPQHF.

This clone was seen a handful of times. V and J are TRBV11-2 and TRBJ2-1, with 12 bases identical to TRBD1. Germline-derived CDR1 and CDR2 are SGHAT and FQNNGV. The J segment lost 7 bases and the V segment lost 4 bases, leaving 11 bases of the junction unmatched. The CDR3 spans 17 residues. The CDR3 coding sequence is TGTGCCAGCAGCTCGTTGCGGCGGGACAGGGGGCCAAATGAGCAGTTCTTC. This sequence encodes CASSSLRRDRGPNEQFF.

This clone showed up just once. The chain recombines TRBV7-9 with TRBJ2-3; D unresolved. This CDR3 has 13 residues. The ends were cut back, 3 bases at V and 4 bases at J, with 8 bases in the middle. Germline V gene data show CDR1 as SEHNR and CDR2 as FQNEAQ (reference sequence). CDR3 bases: TGTGCCAGCAGCTTCCCACCGGCAGATACGCAGTATTTT. Translating gives CASSFPPADTQYF.

V usage is TRBV24-1 and J usage is TRBJ2-2; D remains ambiguous. Germline V gene data show CDR1 as KGHDR and CDR2 as SFDVKD. Trimming cost V 5 bases and J 2 bases, with 5 bases left between them. This CDR3 region has 13 residues. The CDR3 DNA is TGTGCCACCAGTGGGGCAAACACCGGGGAGCTGTTTTTT. Protein product: CATSGANTGELFF.

The chain is built from TRBV4-2 and TRBJ1-4; 9 nucleotides match TRBD1. This CDR3 contains 16 residues. V lost 3 bases, J lost 2 bases, and 4 bases stayed unmatched. The germline V gene has CDR1 LGHNA and CDR2 YNFKEQ. The CDR3, as DNA: TGTGCCAGCAGCCAGGACAGGGGAACGACTAATGAAAAACTGTTTTTT. This codes for CASSQDRGTTNEKLFF.

The chain is built from TRBV19 and TRBJ1-2, with 7 bases aligning to TRBD1. This CDR3 is built from 13 residues. CDR1 and CDR2 from the germline V gene are LNHDA and SQIVND (reference sequence). Trimming took 3 bases from V and 5 from J; bases not matched to a gene: 3. In DNA form, the CDR3 reads TGTGCCAGTAGTATTAACAGGGGATATGGCTACACCTTC. It translates to CASSINRGYGYTF. The whole variable domain, filled in from reference TRBV19 and TRBJ1-2, reads DGGITQSPKYLFRKEGQNVTLSCEQNLNHDAMYWYRQDPGQGLRLIYYSQIVNDFQKGDIAEGYSVSREKKESFPLTVTSAQKNPTAFYLCASSINRGYGYTFGSGTRLTVV.

This chain connects TRBV3-1 (or the pseudogene TRBV3-2) to TRBJ1-5; 7 bases are a match to TRBD1. The germline gives CDR1 LGHDT, CDR2 YNNKEL (reference sequence). V lost 2 bases, J lost 7 bases, and 5 bases stayed unmatched. The CDR3 spans 14 residues. The chain's CDR3 is CASSQRQGGQPQHF. DNA for the CDR3: TGTGCCAGCAGCCAAAGACAGGGAGGCCAGCCCCAGCATTTT.

The chain combines TRBV6-5 with TRBJ2-7; perhaps TRBD1 as D (6 bases). V was cut by 4 bases and J by 6 bases, with 13 bases left in between. There are 13 residues in the CDR3. Germline CDR1 is MNHEY and CDR2 is SVGAGI. This CDR3 reads CASSFTGIGEQYF. The CDR3 DNA follows: TGTGCCAGCAGTTTTACAGGGATCGGCGAGCAGTACTTC.

This clone came up a few times. This chain uses TRBV5-6 with TRBJ1-2, with 10 bases that match TRBD1. This CDR3 comprises 15 residues. The trim removed 0 bases at V and 7 bases at J, leaving 6 bases unmatched. Germline CDR1 is SGHDT and CDR2 is YYEEEE. CDR3 region: CASSLVDRGLGGYTF. The CDR3 DNA reads TGTGCCAGCAGCTTGGTTGACAGGGGGCTTGGTGGCTACACCTTC.

This clone was counted a single time. The chain links TRBV2 to TRBJ2-7; D is ambiguous. Germline V CDR1 and CDR2: SNHLY, FYNNEI. CDR3 length: 13 amino acids. The ends were cut back, 4 bases at V and 7 bases at J, with 14 bases in the middle. CDR3 sequence reads: CASSAQTFVEQYF. For the CDR3, the DNA is TGTGCCAGCAGTGCGCAGACTTTCGTGGAGCAGTACTTC.

This chain joins TRBV6-5 and TRBJ2-7; tentatively, D is TRBD1 (5 bases). Looked up from germline, CDR1 is MNHEY and CDR2 is SVGAGI. V shed 9 bases and J shed 5 bases, with 11 bases lying between them. The CDR3 is 11 residues long. CDR3 DNA sequence: TGTGCCAGTTCAGGGTCCAACGAGCAGTACTTC. Translating gives CASSGSNEQYF.

The chain recombines TRBV5-6 with TRBJ1-2; a weak D match, TRBD1 (5 bases). The V gene lost 0 bases and the J gene lost 11 bases, with 17 bases spanning the gap. This CDR3 is 14 amino acids long. Per germline, CDR1 SGHDT and CDR2 YYEEEE. CDR3 DNA: TGTGCCAGCAGCTTGGGTGGAGGAGGGACGGGATACACCTTC. As protein: CASSLGGGGTGYTF. Supplemented by reference TRBV5-6 and TRBJ1-2, the full variable domain reads DAGVTQSPTHLIKTRGQQVTLRCSPKSGHDTVSWYQQALGQGPQFIFQYYEEEERQRGNFPDRFSGHQFPNYSSELNVNALLLGDSALYLCASSLGGGGTGYTFGSGTRLTVV.

V is TRBV13 and J is TRBJ2-3, with 10 bases that match TRBD2. The germline CDR1 and CDR2 sequences are PRHDT and FYEKMQ (reference sequence). The CDR3 length is 15 residues. The J segment lost 8 bases and the V segment lost 4 bases, leaving 9 bases of the junction unmatched. Here the CDR3 reads CASSSRLAGVSTQYF. CDR3 nucleotides: TGTGCCAGCAGCTCTCGCCTAGCGGGGGTGAGTACGCAGTATTTT.